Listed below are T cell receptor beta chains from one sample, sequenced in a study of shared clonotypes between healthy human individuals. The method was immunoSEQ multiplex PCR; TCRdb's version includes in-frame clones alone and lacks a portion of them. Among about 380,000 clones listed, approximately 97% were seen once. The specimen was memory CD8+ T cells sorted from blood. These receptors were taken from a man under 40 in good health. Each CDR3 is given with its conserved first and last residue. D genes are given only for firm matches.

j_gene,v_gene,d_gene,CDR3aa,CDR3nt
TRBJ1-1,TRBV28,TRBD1,CASSFPGTTGARAEAFF,TGTGCCAGCAGTTTCCCCGGGACCACAGGGGCGAGGGCTGAAGCTTTCTTT
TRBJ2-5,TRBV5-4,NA,CASSLAAGETQYF,TGTGCCAGCAGCTTGGCCGCGGGAGAGACCCAGTACTTC
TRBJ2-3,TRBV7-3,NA,CASSSTGRYTDTQYF,TGTGCCAGCAGCTCCACGGGACGGTACACAGATACGCAGTATTTT
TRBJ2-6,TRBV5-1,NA,CASSLGQYSGANVLTF,TGCGCCAGCAGCTTGGGACAGTACTCTGGGGCCAACGTCCTGACTTTC
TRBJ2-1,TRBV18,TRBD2,CASSPGLTSYNEQFF,TGTGCCAGCTCACCGGGACTAACCTCCTACAATGAGCAGTTCTTC
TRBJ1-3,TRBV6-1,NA,CASRPQGSGNTIYF,TGTGCCAGCAGGCCCCAGGGGTCTGGAAACACCATATATTTT
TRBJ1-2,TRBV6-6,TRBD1,CASSPGQAYGYTF,TGTGCCAGCAGCCCGGGACAGGCCTATGGCTACACCTTC
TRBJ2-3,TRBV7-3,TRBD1,CASSSQGTTDTQYF,TGTGCCAGCAGCTCACAGGGGACCACAGATACGCAGTATTTT
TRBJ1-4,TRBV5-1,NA,CASSLQGTNEKLFF,TGCGCCAGCAGCCTACAGGGAACTAATGAAAAACTGTTTTTT
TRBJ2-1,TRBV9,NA,CASSPRGREAHEQFF,TGTGCCAGCAGCCCCAGGGGCAGGGAAGCCCATGAGCAGTTCTTC
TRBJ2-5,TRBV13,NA,CASSLGLARQETQYF,TGTGCCAGCAGCTTAGGGCTAGCGCGCCAAGAGACCCAGTACTTC
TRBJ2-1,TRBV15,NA,CATSETKSPLYNEQFF,TGTGCCACCAGCGAGACAAAGTCGCCACTCTACAATGAGCAGTTCTTC
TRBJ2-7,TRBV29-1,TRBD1,CSAGTGPREQYF,TGCAGCGCCGGGACAGGGCCTCGGGAGCAGTACTTC
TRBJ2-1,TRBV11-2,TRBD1,CASSLGTGVYYNEQFF,TGTGCCAGCAGCTTAGGGACAGGGGTTTACTACAATGAGCAGTTCTTC
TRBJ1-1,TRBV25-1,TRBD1,CASRRSSGGRGNTEAFF,TGTGCCAGCAGAAGATCTTCAGGGGGTCGGGGAAACACTGAAGCTTTCTTT
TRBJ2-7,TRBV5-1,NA,CASSRTARVAYEQYF,TGCGCCAGCAGCCGTACGGCGAGGGTTGCCTACGAGCAGTACTTC
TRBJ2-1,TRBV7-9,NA,CAIGNEQFF,TGTGCCATCGGCAATGAGCAGTTCTTC
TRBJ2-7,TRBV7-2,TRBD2,CASSPLEVAGSYEQYF,TGTGCCAGCAGCCCACTGGAAGTAGCGGGGTCCTACGAGCAGTACTTC
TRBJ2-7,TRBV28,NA,CASSLKAAGQGEQYF,TGTGCCAGCAGTTTAAAGGCAGCCGGTCAGGGCGAGCAGTACTTC
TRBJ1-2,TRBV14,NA,CASSHLAVPTYGYTF,TGTGCCAGCAGCCATCTCGCCGTGCCCACCTATGGCTACACCTTC
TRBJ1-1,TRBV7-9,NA,CASSFQENTEAFF,TGTGCCAGCAGCTTCCAGGAGAACACTGAAGCTTTCTTT
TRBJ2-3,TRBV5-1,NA,CASSRTTGATAPDTQYF,TGCGCCAGCAGCCGCACAACGGGGGCGACGGCGCCAGATACGCAGTATTTT
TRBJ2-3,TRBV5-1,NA,CASSLGGKDTQYF,TGCGCCAGCAGCTTGGGGGGAAAAGATACGCAGTATTTT
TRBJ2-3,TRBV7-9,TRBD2,CASSLVAGGATDTQYF,TGTGCCAGCAGCTTAGTAGCGGGAGGGGCCACAGATACGCAGTATTTT
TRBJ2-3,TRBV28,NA,CASSQTSGNLPPYF,TGTGCCAGCAGCCAGACTAGTGGAAACCTTCCCCCGTATTTT
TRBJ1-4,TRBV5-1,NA,CASSLSGGDEKLFF,TGCGCCAGCAGCTTGTCCGGGGGAGATGAAAAACTGTTTTTT
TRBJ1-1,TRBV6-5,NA,CASSYSRAHTEAFF,TGTGCCAGCAGTTACTCCAGGGCACACACTGAAGCTTTCTTT
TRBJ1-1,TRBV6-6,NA,CASSWARDNTEAFF,TGTGCCAGCAGTTGGGCCCGGGACAACACTGAAGCTTTCTTT
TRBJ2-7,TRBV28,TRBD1,CASQDRGGEQYF,TGTGCCAGCCAGGACAGGGGTGGAGAGCAGTACTTC